The 10 T cell receptor beta chains in this list originate from one sample, sequenced in a study of cytomegalovirus exposure and HLA in healthy donors (dated by TCRdb to the late 2010s). The library was prepared using the immunoSEQ multiplex PCR assay. For the multiplex PCR, a mixture combining 60 forward primers for TCR Vbeta segments and 13 reverse primers for TCR Jbeta segments was used. TCRdb took over this immuneACCESS table, retaining in-frame rearrangements with V and J assigned. Such tables are incomplete; in checked studies, under half of the missing clones stem from an unresolved V gene, and the remainder is unexplained. This sample is represented by some 150,000 clones; roughly four fifths of them were singletons. The top ten clones comprise approximately 15% of the sample. Specimen: PBMCs. These TCRs come from a human donor in good health.

This chain links TRBV27 with TRBJ2-2; TRBD1 might be the D (5 bases). Germline assignment: CDR1 MNHEY and CDR2 SMNVEV (reference sequence). Between the trimmed V and J ends, which lost 6 bases and 4 bases, there was a span of 9 bases. The CDR3 runs to 13 residues. The CDR3 nucleotides read TGTGCCAGCAGGAATCAGGGCACCGGGGAGCTGTTTTTT. Translated, it gives CASRNQGTGELFF.

This sequence joins TRBV11-2 and TRBJ2-7, with TRBD2 identical over 8 bases. CDR1 SGHAT and CDR2 FQNNGV come from the germline V gene. This CDR3 is built from 15 residues. V dropped 1 base and J dropped 4; count of bases not matched to a gene: 6. The CDR3 DNA follows: TGTGCCAGCAGCTTAGGGCGGGGGGCCGGGTACGAGCAGTACTTC. Residues: CASSLGRGAGYEQYF.

The J gene is TRBJ2-1, the V gene TRBV18; TRBD1 aligns across 12 bases. The V and J ends lost 3 bases and 4 bases, in that order; junction bases with no gene match: 7. The length of the CDR3 is 17 residues. The germline CDR1 and CDR2 sequences are KGHSH and LQKENI. Here the CDR3 DNA reads TGTGCCAGCTCACCCTCGGGACAGGGGGCTGGATACAATGAGCAGTTCTTC. It codes for CASSPSGQGAGYNEQFF.

The chain combines TRBV27 with TRBJ2-2; 7 bases are shared with TRBD1. Germline loops: CDR1 MNHEY, CDR2 SMNVEV (reference sequence). This CDR3 has 16 amino acids. V shed 7 bases, J shed 6 bases, and the junction held 14 bases outside the gene matches. The CDR3 sequence: CASKGQRPRVSGELFF. The CDR3 DNA follows: TGTGCCAGCAAGGGACAGAGACCTCGCGTATCCGGGGAGCTGTTTTTT.

As concerns this clone: Other DNA sequences from this sample encode an identical CDR3 as well. V and J are TRBV2 and TRBJ1-1; the D is unclear. Trimming removed 4 bases at V and 1 base at J, with 10 bases between. Germline CDR1 and CDR2: SNHLY and FYNNEI. The CDR3 loop spans 14 amino acids. The CDR3 sequence is CASSAEGANTEAFF. CDR3 coding DNA: TGTGCCAGCAGTGCGGAAGGAGCGAACACTGAAGCTTTCTTT.

This clone was recorded a few times. Other DNA sequences from this sample encode an identical CDR3 as well. The chain combines TRBV6-5 with TRBJ2-5, with 8 bases lining up with TRBD1. The V gene's germline CDR1 is MNHEY and CDR2 SVGAGI. The CDR3 covers 14 residues. The trim removed 0 bases at V and 5 bases at J, leaving 2 bases unmatched. Here the CDR3 reads CASSYSNRGETQYF. The CDR3 DNA follows: TGTGCCAGCAGTTACTCAAACAGGGGGGAGACCCAGTACTTC.

This clone has more than one count but fewer than ten. The V call is TRBV28, the J call TRBJ1-2, with D perhaps matching TRBD1 (5 bases). The V end was cut by 2 bases, the J end by 8 bases, with 12 bases between. CDR3 length: 13 residues. Germline assignment: CDR1 MDHEN and CDR2 SYDVKM. CDR3 in DNA: TGTGCCAGCAGTTTAGGGCAGGGAGGCGGCTACACCTTC. Protein: CASSLGQGGGYTF.

The rearrangement joins TRBV6-5 to TRBJ1-1; TRBD1 is a possible D gene (5 bases). Germline loops: CDR1 MNHEY, CDR2 SVGAGI. The CDR3 is 12 amino acids. V lost 5 bases, J lost 3 bases, and 7 bases lay in between. The CDR3 DNA is TGTGCCAGCAGTAGGGACTACACTGAAGCTTTCTTT. Its translation is CASSRDYTEAFF.

This clone was seen many times. The V and J genes are TRBV28 and TRBJ1-1, with TRBD1 matching over 8 bases. Trimming cost V 6 bases and J 4 bases; bases outside gene matches: 10. Germline lookup yields CDR1 MDHEN and CDR2 SYDVKM. The CDR3 covers 15 residues. CDR3 sequence: CASSPLDREVTEAFF. For the CDR3, the DNA is TGTGCCAGCAGCCCACTGGACAGGGAGGTCACTGAAGCTTTCTTT.

CDR3 nucleotides: TGTGCCAGCAGTTTAGACAGGGGTCGCACCGGGGAGCTGTTTTTT. It yields the protein CASSLDRGRTGELFF. V is TRBV28 and J is TRBJ2-2; 8 nucleotides match TRBD1. Germline V lookup: CDR1 MDHEN, CDR2 SYDVKM. The CDR3 runs 15 residues. J was trimmed by 4 bases and V by 2 bases; bases with no gene match: 3.